The clone carrying this T cell receptor beta chain was recorded many times. TCRdb independently ran MiXCR on the 5' RACE reads; one entry per CDR3 protein. Here the sample spans about 58,000 distinct CDR3 sequences, approximately 6% being singletons. The source of the sample is a study of T cells after yellow fever vaccination. General study points: A minor fraction of clonotypes spanned both CD4 and CD8 compartments. Sequencing of sorted memory subsets on day 0 failed to detect almost all vaccine-responding clonotypes. The study found a weaker secondary response that peaked faster, day 5 versus 15.

Source: PBMCs, either bulk or a sorted T-cell subset (CD4+, CD8+, memory, or dextramer-sorted; not recorded which), taken on the day of the yellow fever booster vaccination. The TCR sequence derives from a man between 18 and 29 years old who received the YFV17D yellow fever vaccine.

The CDR3: CASSFRVIGNQPQHF. CDR3 nucleotides: TGTGCCAGCAGTTTTAGGGTTATCGGGAATCAGCCCCAGCATTTT. The rearrangement uses TRBV6-2 or TRBV6-3 and TRBJ1-5, with D uncertain. Germline V gene data show CDR1 as MNHEY and CDR2 as SVGEGT. Trimming took 4 bases from V and 4 from J, leaving 14 bases between them. The length of the CDR3 is 15 residues.